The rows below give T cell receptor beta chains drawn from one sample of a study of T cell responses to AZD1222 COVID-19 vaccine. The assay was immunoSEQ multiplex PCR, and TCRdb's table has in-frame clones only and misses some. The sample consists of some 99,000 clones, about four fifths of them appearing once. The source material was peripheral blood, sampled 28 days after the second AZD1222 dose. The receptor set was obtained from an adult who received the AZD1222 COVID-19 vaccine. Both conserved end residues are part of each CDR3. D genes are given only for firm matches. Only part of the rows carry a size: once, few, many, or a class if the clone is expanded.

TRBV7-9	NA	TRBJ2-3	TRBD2	CASSLTSGTLDTQYF	TGTGCCAGCAGCTTAACTAGCGGGACCTTAGATACGCAGTATTTT
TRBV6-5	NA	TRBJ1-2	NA	CASSPMGRHYGYTF	TGTGCCAGCAGCCCCATGGGCAGACACTATGGCTACACCTTC
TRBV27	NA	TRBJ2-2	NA	CASTRVLVGGGELFF	TGTGCCAGCACAAGAGTCCTCGTCGGAGGCGGGGAGCTGTTTTTT
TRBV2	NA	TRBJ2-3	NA	CASSEDFSTDTQYF	TGTGCCAGCAGTGAGGATTTCTCCACAGATACGCAGTATTTT
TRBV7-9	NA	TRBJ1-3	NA	CASSTQGNGNTIYF	TGTGCCAGCAGCACACAGGGAAATGGAAACACCATATATTTT
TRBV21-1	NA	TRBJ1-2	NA	CASSQRPYGYTF	TGTGCCAGCAGCCAGAGGCCCTATGGCTACACCTTC
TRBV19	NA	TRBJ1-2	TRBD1	CASSLGQGAGYTF	TGTGCCAGTAGTCTTGGACAGGGGGCGGGCTACACCTTC
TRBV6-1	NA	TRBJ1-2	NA	CASSESPNGRYGYTF	TGTGCCAGCAGTGAAAGCCCGAATGGGCGATATGGCTACACCTTC
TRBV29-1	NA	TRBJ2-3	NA	CSVGTYTDTQYF	TGCAGCGTTGGGACTTACACAGATACGCAGTATTTT
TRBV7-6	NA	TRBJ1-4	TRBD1	CASSIRQGENEKLFF	TGTGCCAGCAGCATCCGACAGGGAGAAAATGAAAAACTGTTTTTT
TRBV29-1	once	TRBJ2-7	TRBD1	CSVEGQGPYEQYF	TGCAGCGTTGAAGGACAGGGACCCTACGAGCAGTACTTC
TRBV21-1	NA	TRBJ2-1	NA	CASPKGEGDSLTLVTNEQFF	TGTGCCAGCCCCAAGGGAGAAGGGGACAGCCTCACTTTGGTTACAAATGAGCAGTTCTTC
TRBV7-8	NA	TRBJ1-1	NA	CASSFTGNTEAFF	TGTGCCAGCAGCTTTACGGGGAACACTGAAGCTTTCTTT
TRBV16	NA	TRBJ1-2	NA	CASSLPLAPNNYGYTF	TGTGCCAGCAGCCTCCCTTTGGCACCTAACAACTATGGCTACACCTTC
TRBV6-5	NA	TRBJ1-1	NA	CASEQLSTEAFF	TGTGCCAGCGAGCAGCTCTCGACTGAAGCTTTCTTT
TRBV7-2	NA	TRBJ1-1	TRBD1	CASSYDRETEAFF	TGTGCCAGCAGCTATGACAGGGAAACTGAAGCTTTCTTT
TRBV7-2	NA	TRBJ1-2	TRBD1	CASSFGQGVNYGYTF	TGTGCCAGCAGCTTCGGACAGGGGGTAAACTATGGCTACACCTTC
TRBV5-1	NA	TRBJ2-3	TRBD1	CASSTRTGSTDTQYF	TGCGCCAGCAGCACTCGGACAGGGAGCACAGATACGCAGTATTTT
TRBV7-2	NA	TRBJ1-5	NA	CASSLTPSNQPQHF	TGTGCCAGCAGCCTAACACCCAGCAATCAGCCCCAGCATTTT
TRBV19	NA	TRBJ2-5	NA	CASSMARHTQETQYF	TGTGCCAGTAGTATGGCCCGACATACTCAAGAGACCCAGTACTTC
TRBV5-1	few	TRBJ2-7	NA	CASRLRPQGGEQYF	TGCGCCAGCAGACTCCGACCCCAGGGGGGCGAGCAGTACTTC
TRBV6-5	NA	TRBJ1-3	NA	CASSRSSSGNTIYF	TGTGCCAGCAGCCGGAGTAGCTCTGGAAACACCATATATTTT
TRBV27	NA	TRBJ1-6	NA	CASSFGVVGNSPLHF	TGTGCCAGCAGTTTTGGAGTGGTGGGTAATTCACCCCTCCACTTT
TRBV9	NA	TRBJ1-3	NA	CASSVDGVSGNTIYF	TGTGCCAGCAGCGTAGACGGGGTCTCTGGAAACACCATATATTTT
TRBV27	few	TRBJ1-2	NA	CASSLSTGVYGYTF	TGTGCCAGCAGTTTATCCACCGGGGTCTATGGCTACACCTTC
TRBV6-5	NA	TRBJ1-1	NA	CASRSTGTEAFF	TGTGCCAGCAGGTCCACGGGGACTGAAGCTTTCTTT
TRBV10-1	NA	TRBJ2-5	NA	CASSESRTQETQYF	TGCGCCAGCAGTGAAAGCAGGACCCAAGAGACCCAGTACTTC
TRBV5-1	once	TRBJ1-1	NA	CASSSRGDMNTEAFF	TGCGCCAGCAGCTCCCGAGGGGACATGAACACTGAAGCTTTCTTT
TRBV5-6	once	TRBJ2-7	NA	CASSSQAEQYF	TGTGCCAGCAGCTCCCAGGCCGAGCAGTACTTC
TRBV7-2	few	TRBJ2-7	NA	CASTQRADLQYEQYF	TGTGCCAGCACACAAAGGGCCGATCTCCAGTACGAGCAGTACTTC
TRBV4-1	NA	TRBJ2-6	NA	CASSQDGLSGANVLTF	TGCGCCAGCAGCCAAGACGGCCTCTCTGGGGCCAACGTCCTGACTTTC
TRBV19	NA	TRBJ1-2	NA	CASSFEFYGYTF	TGTGCCAGTAGTTTTGAATTCTATGGCTACACCTTC
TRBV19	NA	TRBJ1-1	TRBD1	CASMHRGRNTEAFF	TGTGCCAGTATGCACAGGGGGAGAAACACTGAAGCTTTCTTT